This paragraph covers one TCR beta chain sequence. Its antigen is still unknown. V was clipped by 6 bases and J by 5 bases, with 8 bases between them. This CDR3 is 12 amino acids long. Per the germline V gene, CDR1 is LGHNT and CDR2 is FRNRAP. Random hexamers served to reverse transcribe roughly 0.45 to 1 ug RNA. The CDR3 of TCR beta was amplified by immunoSEQ multiplex PCR across 54 Vbeta and 13 Jbeta. MiXCR was run by TCRdb on the immunoSEQ multiplex PCR reads, yielding one entry per CDR3 protein. The data show 150,000 to 200,000 distinct CDR3 sequences, 94% seen once. These data belong to a study of CD8 T cells in Susac syndrome. Study at large: Patients with Susac syndrome were, at the time of blood collection, therapy-naive, maintained on corticosteroids, or maintained on intravenous immunoglobulin alone. Study-wide findings and caveats: None of the CD4+ T cell repertoires in Susac syndrome showed clonal expansion.

The rearrangement links TRBV12-5 to TRBJ1-5; D unresolved. The receptor's source is a human donor with Susac syndrome. The sample was CD4+ T cells from PBMCs. The CDR3 DNA is TGTGCTAGTGGCTACAGAGATCAGCCCCAGCATTTT. It translates to CASGYRDQPQHF.